What follows describes a single T cell receptor beta chain. The CDR3 has 12 amino acids. J gave up 8 bases and V 6 bases, and 4 bases lay outside the gene matches. This entry belongs to a study of blood T cell repertoires in COVID-19. The overall study: Sources were T cells, B-cell-depleted T cells, or PBMCs; the material itself was cDNA or gDNA.

Measured with immunoSEQ multiplex PCR; TCRdb has only the in-frame clones, and not every one. The top ten clones hold around 5.1% of a sample with about 140,000 clones, over 70% of them seen once. Those designated as exposed participants met a COVID-19 case within 2 weeks before study entry. The TCR sequence derives from a man aged 70 or older who had been exposed to COVID-19. The material sequenced was PBMCs or T cells enriched from blood (not recorded which). The genes are TRBV12-3 or TRBV12-4 and TRBJ2-4, with TRBD1 matching over 7 bases. This chain's CDR3 is CASRQGSHIQYF. The DNA for the CDR3 is TGTGCCAGCAGACAGGGGAGCCACATTCAGTACTTC.